This T cell receptor (beta chain) was retrieved from a study of blood T cell repertoires in COVID-19 (dated by TCRdb to the early 2020s). Looking at the study overall: Samples from collaborators originated in the United States, Italy and Spain and spanned both the acute and convalescent phases of COVID-19. A de-identified subject ID, COVID-19 status, age in years and sex were almost always included in the sample metadata. The dataset comprised deeply sampled blood TCRbeta repertoires from subjects exposed to, actively infected with, or recovered from COVID-19. The prospective study material was composed of cDNA or gDNA derived from T cells, B-cell-depleted T cells, or PBMCs. The samples were drawn from the first 160 participants of the ongoing ImmuneRACE study and from over a thousand subjects provided by 6 global collaborators. The repertoires were released in a freely available public database meant as a resource for research on the immune response to SARS-CoV-2. Where available, HLA class I and class II types were obtained from metadata supplied by the sample provider rather than from assay-based typing. Broader findings and caveats from the paper: How much clinical and demographic metadata was included differed by source and by participant, and the metadata was provided uncurated.

TCRbeta CDR3 regions were amplified from genomic DNA by means of the immunoSEQ Assay, a bias-controlled multiplex PCR. The authors' analysis ran thus. The number of nucleated cells in each sample was estimated from the amplification of reference gene primers within the assay. Sequence reads were collapsed and filtered to measure the absolute abundance of every unique TCRbeta CDR3 rearrangement. For each sample, productive Simpson clonality was calculated by taking the square root of Simpson's diversity index across productive rearrangements. Held by TCRdb, this immuneACCESS table contains in-frame sequences only and omits some clones. Under half of the omission traces to an unresolved V gene where checked; the cause of the rest is unknown. V and J calls and clone size are as listed in that table; D and trimming were resolved from the DNA. Within this sample are about 300,000 clones, with 88% of them counted one time only. 9.4% of the sample is held by the ten biggest clonotypes.

Regarding this clone: The antigen this receptor binds is unknown. No quality values exist for individual bases; no much larger clone is one base distant.

From a lookup of the germline V gene, CDR1 and CDR2 are SGHAT and FQNNGV. V and J lose 0 bases and 3 bases, and a span of 15 bases separates them. The CDR3 runs 16 residues from the cysteine to the phenylalanine. The only DNA kept is the CDR3, 48 bases in frame from the first base. Collaborating institutions collected whole blood in K2EDTA tubes following their own protocols. Collaborator samples were shipped for TCRbeta analysis as frozen whole blood, isolated PBMCs, or DNA extracted from either sample type. The sequence derives from a man between 18 and 29 years old with active or convalescent COVID-19. Source material: peripheral blood. Recombination joined TRBV11-2 with TRBJ2-7; confidence is insufficient to name the D gene. The DNA sequence reads TGTGCCAGCAGCTTAGATCACCCTAGTATAGGCTACGAGCAGTACTTC. The resulting protein is CASSLDHPSIGYEQYF.